The 28 T cell receptor beta chains given below trace back to one sample, sequenced in a study of graft-versus-host responses after intestinal transplantation. Produced via immunoSEQ multiplex PCR; TCRdb's table is partial and in-frame only. The table records 90,000 to 150,000 clones, about 93% of them present only once. Their recognized antigens are unknown. Sequenced here: unstimulated CD4+ T cells sorted from spleen or lymph node cells, sampled before intestinal transplant. These receptors were obtained from a human donor who received an intestinal transplant.

The chain links TRBV10-3 to TRBJ1-2, with TRBD1 matching over 9 bases. After removal of 10 bases from V and 6 bases from J, the junction contained 18 bases not matched to a gene. The germline CDR1 and CDR2 sequences are ENHRY and SYGVKD. CDR3 size: 16 residues. CDR3 in amino acids: CATQKDRGSSSDGYTF. Written as DNA, the CDR3 is TGTGCCACACAAAAGGACAGGGGATCATCGTCGGATGGCTACACCTTC.

The CDR3 nucleotides are TGTGCCAGCAGACGGGGGGTACAGGCGGCCGAGCAGTACTTC. Translation gives CASRRGVQAAEQYF. The chain couples TRBV27 to TRBJ2-7; the match to TRBD2 covers 7 bases. CDR1 is MNHEY, CDR2 SMNVEV, per germline (reference sequence). V was clipped by 6 bases and J by 6 bases; unmatched bases: 11. The CDR3 consists of 14 residues.

The gene calls are TRBV5-1 and TRBJ1-2; 10 bases fit TRBD1. This CDR3 contains 14 residues. In germline, CDR1 is SGHRS, CDR2 YFSETQ. The ends lost 4 bases at V and 2 bases at J; junction bases unmatched: 2. The CDR3 DNA reads TGCGCCAGCAGCGCGGGACAGGGGAACTATGGCTACACCTTC. It specifies CASSAGQGNYGYTF.

This clone was seen only once. V usage is TRBV6-5 and J usage is TRBJ2-7; TRBD2 is a possible D gene (5 bases). V lost 6 bases to trimming and J lost 3 bases, with 18 bases between them. This CDR3 spans 15 amino acids. Germline V gene data show CDR1 as MNHEY and CDR2 as SVGAGI. CDR3 sequence: CASRPKRRPDYEQYF. The CDR3 coding sequence is TGTGCCAGCAGGCCCAAGAGGAGGCCCGACTACGAGCAGTACTTC.

This clone was detected once. The gene calls are TRBV6-5 and TRBJ2-7; weak D call: TRBD1 (5 bases). The CDR3 contains 15 residues. Germline CDR1 and CDR2: MNHEY and SVGAGI. Trimming cost V 0 bases and J 0 bases, with 9 bases left between them. The CDR3 protein is CASSYSTASSYEQYF. DNA of the CDR3: TGTGCCAGCAGTTACTCGACAGCTTCCTCCTACGAGCAGTACTTC.

The V call is TRBV21-1, the J call TRBJ2-1; the table's TRBD2 call for D was not verified on the DNA. TRBV21-1 is described as a pseudogene. The CDR3 covers 11 residues. For the CDR3, the DNA is TGTGCCAGCAGCAAAGCCGATGAGCAGTTCTTC. Encoded protein: CASSKADEQFF.

This chain uses TRBV27 with TRBJ1-1; 9 bases align to TRBD1. This CDR3 spans 17 amino acids. The J segment lost 4 bases and the V segment lost 2 bases, leaving 11 bases of the junction unmatched. In germline, CDR1 is MNHEY, CDR2 SMNVEV (reference sequence). The CDR3 loop is CASSLLTQGAGSTEAFF. The CDR3 DNA sequence: TGTGCCAGCAGTTTACTCACACAGGGGGCAGGGAGCACTGAAGCTTTCTTT.

The rearrangement links TRBV7-9 to TRBJ1-1, with 7 bases that match TRBD1. CDR3 length: 13 amino acids. V trimming: 4 bases; J trimming: 6 bases; junction bases outside the gene matches: 5. Per germline, CDR1 SEHNR and CDR2 FQNEAQ (reference sequence). CDR3 loop: CASSYRGLAEAFF. For the CDR3, the DNA is TGTGCCAGCAGCTACAGGGGATTAGCTGAAGCTTTCTTT.

The chain uses TRBV11-2 and TRBJ2-7, with D possibly being TRBD1 (6 bases). The CDR3 is 14 residues long. The germline V and J ends were trimmed by 0 bases and 3 bases, with 9 bases remaining between them. Per germline, CDR1 SGHAT and CDR2 FQNNGV. The CDR3 DNA follows: TGTGCCAGCAGCTTAGATCTGGACAGCTACGAGCAGTACTTC. It specifies CASSLDLDSYEQYF. Using reference TRBV11-2 and TRBJ2-7 for the parts outside the CDR3, the full variable domain is EAGVAQSPRYKIIEKRQSVAFWCNPISGHATLYWYQQILGQGPKLLIQFQNNGVVDDSQLPKDRFSAERLKGVDSTLKIQPAKLEDSAVYLCASSLDLDSYEQYFGPGTRLTVT.

This clone was recorded once. The CDR3 spells CASSLAGGVGTEAFF. CDR3 DNA: TGTGCCAGCAGCTTGGCTGGGGGGGTGGGCACTGAAGCTTTCTTT. The chain employs TRBV5-6 and TRBJ1-1; D might be TRBD1 (5 bases). Germline loops: CDR1 SGHDT, CDR2 YYEEEE. This CDR3 has 15 amino acids. The V end was cut by 0 bases, the J end by 4 bases, with 13 bases between.

Concerning this clone itself: One end of the junction varies from germline; a read error may be responsible. The chain couples TRBV7-7 to TRBJ2-2; TRBD2 agrees at 12 bases. Germline V gene data show CDR1 as SSHAT and CDR2 as FNYEAQ (reference sequence). This CDR3 comprises 18 residues. The chain's CDR3 is CASSPMTSGRINTGELFF. For the CDR3, the DNA is TGTGCTAGCAGCCCCATGACTAGCGGGAGAATAAACACCGGGGAGCTGTTTTTT.

The gene calls are TRBV5-4 and TRBJ1-3; TRBD1 might be the D (6 bases). The CDR3 has 18 residues. V gave up 4 bases and J gave up 0 bases, with 20 bases separating them. Germline V gene data show CDR1 as SGHNT and CDR2 as YYREEE (reference sequence). The CDR3 coding sequence is TGTGCCAGCAGCCGGGGGGCGTTACGGGCTAACTCTGGAAACACCATATATTTT. The encoded protein is CASSRGALRANSGNTIYF.

The chain joins TRBV14 to TRBJ2-1; perhaps TRBD2 as D (6 bases). The germline V gene has CDR1 SGHDN and CDR2 FVKESK. The V end lost 1 base, the J end lost 6 bases, and 10 bases lay between the germline ends. The CDR3 contains 14 residues. The CDR3 here is CASSQAGGPNEQFF. The CDR3 DNA reads TGTGCCAGCAGCCAAGCCGGAGGGCCCAATGAGCAGTTCTTC.

The CDR3 sequence: CAIRGQGSGANVLTF. The CDR3 DNA reads TGTGCCATCAGGGGCCAGGGTTCTGGGGCCAACGTCCTGACTTTC. V usage is TRBV10-3 and J usage is TRBJ2-6; maybe TRBD1 (5 bases). This CDR3 has 15 residues. V was cut by 6 bases and J by 1 base, with 10 bases left in between. Germline V lookup: CDR1 ENHRY, CDR2 SYGVKD.

The chain recombines TRBV5-5 with TRBJ2-1; D not certain. Trimming shortened V by 6 bases and J by 5 bases, and 12 bases separated the two germline ends. CDR1 is SGHKS and CDR2 is YYEKEE in the germline V gene (reference sequence). CDR3 length equals 13 residues. The CDR3 coding sequence is TGTGCCAGCACCGCTTATCCCCACAATGAGCAGTTCTTC. Protein sequence: CASTAYPHNEQFF.

V gene TRBV15 combines with J gene TRBJ2-7, with D perhaps TRBD2 (6 bases). V lost 2 bases and J 3 bases, leaving 14 bases between the germline ends. The CDR3 is made up of 15 amino acids. Germline V gene sequence: CDR1 LNHNV, CDR2 YYDKDF (reference sequence). The CDR3 here is CATSRSGTPDYEQYF. CDR3 nucleotide sequence: TGTGCCACCAGCAGATCCGGGACTCCAGACTACGAGCAGTACTTC.

This chain links TRBV7-3 with TRBJ2-7, with TRBD2 matching over 15 bases. The length of the CDR3 is 17 residues. V was clipped by 3 bases and J by 5 bases; unmatched bases: 8. Germline lookup yields CDR1 SGHTA and CDR2 FQGTGA. Here the CDR3 reads CASSFSGLAGGSNEQYF. CDR3 nucleotide sequence: TGTGCCAGCAGCTTTTCGGGACTAGCGGGAGGTTCCAACGAGCAGTACTTC.

The V call is TRBV28, the J call TRBJ1-2; 7 bases agree with TRBD1. There are 15 residues in the CDR3. The germline V gene has CDR1 MDHEN and CDR2 SYDVKM. The ends lost 4 bases at V and 3 bases at J; junction bases unmatched: 8. The CDR3, as DNA: TGTGCCAGCAGTTCCGCCCAGGGGGGGCACTATGGCTACACCTTC. Translating gives CASSSAQGGHYGYTF.

The V gene is TRBV7-2, the J gene TRBJ2-2; 9 bases are a match to TRBD1. CDR1 and CDR2 (germline): SGHTA, FQGNSA. J was trimmed by 1 base and V by 5 bases; bases with no gene match: 2. The length of the CDR3 is 15 residues. CDR3 in amino acids: CASSHRGLNTGELFF. The CDR3 DNA reads TGTGCCAGCAGCCACAGGGGGCTGAACACCGGGGAGCTGTTTTTT.

The chain carries TRBV5-1 and TRBJ2-7; D is uncertain. The CDR3 consists of 13 residues. V lost 4 bases and J 0 bases, leaving 8 bases between the germline ends. Germline V CDR1 and CDR2: SGHRS, YFSETQ. The CDR3 bases are TGCGCCAGCAGCGCGACCCTCTCCTACGAGCAGTACTTC. Its protein is CASSATLSYEQYF. Full variable domain (missing parts from reference TRBV5-1 and TRBJ2-7): KAGVTQTPRYLIKTRGQQVTLSCSPISGHRSVSWYQQTPGQGLQFLFEYFSETQRNKGNFPGRFSGRQFSNSRSEMNVSTLELGDSALYLCASSATLSYEQYFGPGTRLTVT.

This chain connects TRBV19 to TRBJ1-1, with D tentatively TRBD1 (6 bases). Trimming shortened V by 2 bases and J by 0 bases, and 19 bases separated the two germline ends. Germline CDR1 is LNHDA and CDR2 is SQIVND (reference sequence). The CDR3 has 18 residues. This CDR3 reads CASSIMGAGVRVNTEAFF. DNA for the CDR3: TGTGCCAGTAGTATAATGGGGGCAGGCGTGCGTGTGAACACTGAAGCTTTCTTT.

The chain combines TRBV27 with TRBJ1-2; TRBD1 matches 8 bases. CDR3 size: 14 residues. Trimming at V came to 5 bases and at J to 4 bases, leaving 6 bases not matched to a gene. From germline, CDR1 is MNHEY and CDR2 SMNVEV (reference sequence). The CDR3 nucleotides are TGTGCCAGCAGTCCACGACAGGGGCCCTATGGCTACACCTTC. The encoded protein is CASSPRQGPYGYTF.

This rearrangement joins TRBV5-1 to TRBJ1-4; TRBD1 is a possible D gene (5 bases). Germline CDR1 is SGHRS and CDR2 is YFSETQ. The CDR3 sequence is 16 residues long. Trimming pared 0 bases from V and 2 bases from J, leaving 11 bases between. For the CDR3, the DNA is TGCGCCAGCAGCTTGGAAGGGGTGGGCACTAATGAAAAACTGTTTTTT. Amino acids: CASSLEGVGTNEKLFF.

This chain uses TRBV28 with TRBJ1-5, with D possibly matching TRBD1 (5 bases). The CDR3 extends over 16 amino acids. Germline CDR1 MDHEN, CDR2 SYDVKM. With 3 bases removed from V and 1 base from J, the gap between germline ends came to 13 bases. The chain's CDR3 is CASSFLGAGSNQPQHF. CDR3 nucleotides: TGTGCCAGCAGTTTTCTCGGGGCGGGGAGCAATCAGCCCCAGCATTTT.

The chain carries TRBV28 and TRBJ2-1; perhaps TRBD2 as D (6 bases). The CDR3 is made up of 15 amino acids. With 2 bases removed from V and 2 bases from J, the gap between germline ends came to 10 bases. Germline V gives CDR1 MDHEN, CDR2 SYDVKM. CDR3 coding DNA: TGTGCCAGCAGTTTAGGGCGGGATCCCTACAATGAGCAGTTCTTC. Residues: CASSLGRDPYNEQFF.

This clone has a single count. The V gene is TRBV9, the J gene TRBJ1-1, with D perhaps TRBD1 (5 bases). This CDR3 spans 14 amino acids. Germline V gene lookup returns CDR1 SGDLS and CDR2 YYNGEE. With 4 bases removed from V and 3 bases from J, the gap between germline ends came to 13 bases. CDR3 protein: CASSYLGVDTEAFF. Written as DNA, the CDR3 is TGTGCCAGCAGCTATTTGGGGGTGGACACTGAAGCTTTCTTT.

This clone was counted a single time. The V call is TRBV6-5, the J call TRBJ1-1; D is ambiguous. Deletions cut 6 bases from V and 2 bases from J, with 4 bases between. CDR3 length: 11 amino acids. Germline V gene lookup returns CDR1 MNHEY and CDR2 SVGAGI. CDR3 in amino acids: CASRQNTEAFF. CDR3 DNA sequence: TGTGCCAGCAGACAAAACACTGAAGCTTTCTTT.

For this clone: At the DNA level, this CDR3 is encoded by other sequences in the same sample as well. The CDR3 sequence is CASSLRQETQYF. The CDR3 DNA reads as TGCGCCAGCAGCTTGCGCCAAGAGACCCAGTACTTC. The chain carries TRBV5-1 and TRBJ2-5, with no clear D. V gave up 1 base and J gave up 1 base, with 2 bases separating them. Germline CDR1 SGHRS, CDR2 YFSETQ. The CDR3 is made up of 12 amino acids.